This T cell receptor beta chain was identified during a study of metastatic and nonmetastatic thyroid tumors (dated by TCRdb to 2020 to 2021). For the wider study: Repertoires from peripheral blood and from tumor or nodule tissue samples of malignant and benign thyroid patients were compared. The paper's findings and limits, for the study overall: In both blood and tumor samples, malignant tumors were reported to have significantly higher TCR beta diversity than benign nodules.

Preparation of the library involved PCR. TCRdb records Illumina HiSeq 4000 as the sequencer. High-throughput sequencing was used to profile the TCR beta-chain CDR3 region of each patient. In the original analysis: A classifier to discriminate distant-metastatic papillary thyroid cancer patients was built from CDR3 differences across clinicopathological groups. Repertoire diversity was assessed with the Shannon index, and tumor-blood repertoire similarity with the Morisita-Horn index. TCRdb itself trimmed the public reads at Q25 with fastp, ran MiXCR and retained productive beta chains. These V and J calls are TCRdb output, not the study's own analysis. A total of under 95,000 clones appear in this sample, roughly 8.6% of them only once. The top ten clones comprise roughly 10% of the sample. No treatment had been received by any patient before thyroid surgery. Using T-cell receptor beta sequencing, the study looked back at clinical samples from patients collected from about 2011 to 2019.

From the cysteine through the phenylalanine, the CDR3 covers 16 amino acids. The CDR3 DNA has 48 bases and is translated from base 1. At the junction V is shortened by 6 bases and J by 7 bases; bases outside the gene matches: 14. CDR1 and CDR2 were assigned from the germline V gene (reference sequence) as LNHNV and YYDKDF. This clone occurred many times. This receptor's antigen is unknown. There are no base qualities to consult, and no much larger clone falls within one base. Material: blood. This receptor was identified in a female donor with papillary thyroid cancer or a benign thyroid nodule (not recorded which). Some clones in this sample may be carry-over from other donors' samples. This sequence uses TRBV15 and TRBJ1-4, with 7 middle bases fitting TRBD1. The nucleotide sequence is TGTGCCACCAGGGAAGATCAGGGGGTTGGTGGTGAAAAACTGTTTTTT. This gives the protein CATREDQGVGGEKLFF. Here the CDR3 is joined to the reference TRBV15 and TRBJ1-4 genes, and the full variable domain is: DAMVIQNPRYQVTQFGKPVTLSCSQTLNHNVMYWYQQKSSQAPKLLFHYYDKDFNNEADTPDNFQSRRPNTSFCFLDIRSPGLGDTAMYLCATREDQGVGGEKLFFGSGTQLSVL.